A single sample gave rise to the 13 T cell receptor beta chains below, sequenced in a study of T cell repertoires in ileal Crohn's disease. This table comes from immunoSEQ multiplex PCR, and its TCRdb copy is limited to in-frame clones, with some not included. The sample lists 15,000 to 20,000 clones; 72% were seen once. Regarding time point: neoterminal ileum biopsy at postoperative endoscopy, about 6 months after surgery. Sample: ileal tissue. Receptors originate from an adult with Crohn's disease.

The chain carries TRBV4-1 and TRBJ1-3; 8 nucleotides match TRBD1. This CDR3 comprises 16 residues. V gave up 1 base and J gave up 2 bases; unmatched junction bases: 4. Germline values: CDR1 MGHRA, CDR2 YSYEKL. Here the CDR3 DNA reads TGCGCCAGCAGCCAAGCCGACAGGGGTGCTGGAAACACCATATATTTT. As protein: CASSQADRGAGNTIYF.

This sequence joins TRBV9 and TRBJ2-2, with TRBD1 as a possible D gene (6 bases). The CDR3 runs 15 residues. Looked up from germline, CDR1 is SGDLS and CDR2 is YYNGEE. Trimming took off 2 bases at V and 2 bases at J, with 10 bases between the two ends. The CDR3 nucleotides read TGTGCCAGCAGCGTCACAGGGAGAAACACCGGGGAGCTGTTTTTT. Its protein product is CASSVTGRNTGELFF.

The gene calls are TRBV6-5 and TRBJ2-7; a weak D match, TRBD2 (6 bases). Germline V gives CDR1 MNHEY, CDR2 SVGAGI. The germline V and J ends were trimmed by 5 bases and 3 bases, with 17 bases remaining between them. The CDR3 covers 15 residues. The CDR3 DNA follows: TGTGCCAGCAGTCTACCCCGCGGGACCGACTACGAGCAGTACTTC. Residues: CASSLPRGTDYEQYF.

CDR3 sequence (DNA): TGTGCCAGCTCACCGACTGGGACAGCGTATGGCTACACCTTC. This encodes CASSPTGTAYGYTF. V gene TRBV18 combines with J gene TRBJ1-2; 7 bases align to TRBD1. Trimming at V came to 3 bases and at J to 5 bases, leaving 6 bases not matched to a gene. The CDR3 runs 14 residues. In germline, CDR1 is KGHSH, CDR2 LQKENI.

The chain employs TRBV6-5 and TRBJ1-3; TRBD1 aligns across 7 bases. CDR1 and CDR2 from the germline V gene are MNHEY and SVGAGI. The length of the CDR3 is 14 residues. J was trimmed by 2 bases and V by 5 bases; bases with no gene match: 3. The CDR3 DNA follows: TGTGCCAGCAGTGCCGGGACAGCTGGAAACACCATATATTTT. Protein product: CASSAGTAGNTIYF.

The rearrangement uses TRBV5-1 and TRBJ2-1, with 9 bases that match TRBD2. This CDR3 spans 17 amino acids. With 0 bases clipped from V and 2 bases from J, the junction kept 6 bases outside the gene matches. In germline, CDR1 is SGHRS, CDR2 YFSETQ. The CDR3 nucleotides are TGCGCCAGCAGCTTGGGGAGCGGGGGGCGCCCCTACAATGAGCAGTTCTTC. Translation gives CASSLGSGGRPYNEQFF.

The chain recombines TRBV30 with TRBJ1-2; D call uncertain. Germline V gene sequence: CDR1 GTSNPN, CDR2 SVGIG (reference sequence). The CDR3 spans 14 residues. The V gene lost 4 bases and the J gene lost 2 bases, with 14 bases spanning the gap. CDR3 sequence: CAWNAGERNYGYTF. The CDR3 DNA is TGTGCCTGGAACGCCGGGGAGCGGAACTATGGCTACACCTTC.

The rearrangement uses TRBV7-3 and TRBJ2-7; TRBD2 agrees at 7 bases. Germline V gene lookup returns CDR1 SGHTA and CDR2 FQGTGA. The CDR3 has 16 residues. After removal of 2 bases from V and 4 bases from J, the junction contained 11 bases not matched to a gene. The CDR3 region has the DNA TGTGCCAGCAGCTTAGGGCGGGCGGGAGAGGGATACGAGCAGTACTTC. The encoded protein is CASSLGRAGEGYEQYF. Full variable domain (missing parts from reference TRBV7-3 and TRBJ2-7): GAGVSQTPSNKVTEKGKYVELRCDPISGHTALYWYRQSLGQGPEFLIYFQGTGAADDSGLPNDRFFAVRPEGSVSTLKIQRTERGDSAVYLCASSLGRAGEGYEQYFGPGTRLTVT.

CDR3 region: CASSSGQIYGYTF. CDR3 in DNA: TGTGCCAGCAGCTCGGGACAGATCTATGGCTACACCTTC. The chain links TRBV9 to TRBJ1-2, with 7 bases that match TRBD1. From germline, CDR1 is SGDLS and CDR2 YYNGEE. The junction had 4 bases not matched to a gene; V was cut back by 4 bases and J by 4 bases. The CDR3 runs to 13 residues.

The chain is built from TRBV18 and TRBJ2-7, with D perhaps TRBD2 (6 bases). Between the trimmed V and J ends, which lost 2 bases and 3 bases, there was a span of 23 bases. The germline CDR1 and CDR2 sequences are KGHSH and LQKENI. The CDR3 runs 18 residues. The DNA for the CDR3 is TGTGCCAGCTCACCAAAGTTCGGAGGGGTTCTCCCGTACTACGAGCAGTACTTC. Protein product: CASSPKFGGVLPYYEQYF.

The V and J genes are TRBV15 and TRBJ1-5; D unclear. V was shortened by 5 bases and J by 3 bases, with 8 bases between the two germline ends. Germline V gives CDR1 LNHNV, CDR2 YYDKDF (reference sequence). This CDR3 spans 13 amino acids. The CDR3 sequence is CATSWELNQPQHF. CDR3 nucleotides: TGTGCCACCAGCTGGGAGCTCAATCAGCCCCAGCATTTT.

V gene TRBV27 combines with J gene TRBJ1-2; 7 bases map to TRBD1. V lost 1 base and J lost 8; bases outside the gene matches: 10. This CDR3 has 15 residues. CDR1 MNHEY and CDR2 SMNVEV come from the germline V gene (reference sequence). The CDR3 DNA reads TGTGCCAGCAGTTTATTACCTGGGACAGAATTCGGCTACACCTTC. Translated, it gives CASSLLPGTEFGYTF.

This clone turned up a few times. The rearrangement joins TRBV6-6 to TRBJ1-6; D remains unclear. This CDR3 spans 14 amino acids. Germline V gives CDR1 MNHNY, CDR2 SVGAGI (reference sequence). V lost 2 bases to trimming and J lost 7 bases, with 9 bases between them. CDR3 DNA sequence: TGTGCCAGCAGTTACGGGCAGGAAAATTCACCCCTCCACTTT. Translated, it gives CASSYGQENSPLHF.